The subject of this entry is one T cell receptor beta chain. Genomic DNA, serving as template, underwent TCR beta VDJ and CDR3 profiling. TCRdb re-analysed the reads in MiXCR, keeping a single row per CDR3 protein. The sample carries under 200,000 distinct CDR3 sequences, approximately 44% recorded once. This sample was included in a study of CD8+CD57+ T cells in acquired aplastic anemia. Study as a whole: Healthy donor CD4+ cell samples had a mean of about 10.8 million reads.

V dropped 2 bases and J dropped 1 base, with 7 bases sitting between them. The CDR3 sequence is 15 residues long. Germline values: CDR1 SGHRS, CDR2 YFSETQ. V gene TRBV5-1 combines with J gene TRBJ2-6; the D gene is possibly TRBD2 (6 bases). Sequencing was performed on sorted CD4+, CD8+, or CD8+CD57+ T cells (not recorded which) from PBMCs. This receptor was taken from a human donor in good health. The CDR3 nucleotides are TGCGCCAGCAGCTTCGGGGGATCTGGGGCCAACGTCCTGACTTTC. This codes for CASSFGGSGANVLTF.